What follows are 8 T cell receptor beta chains derived from one specimen sequenced in a study of shared clonotypes between healthy human individuals. This table comes from immunoSEQ multiplex PCR, and its TCRdb copy is limited to in-frame clones, with some not included. This sample has about 520,000 clones, with 70% to 80% found just once. Sequenced: PBMCs. The receptors come from a woman aged 40 to 50 in good health. Some clones in this sample may be carry-over from other donors' samples.

The V gene is TRBV7-9, the J gene TRBJ1-3; D might be TRBD1 (6 bases). CDR3 length: 15 amino acids. V was shortened by 6 bases and J by 2 bases, with 14 bases between the two germline ends. The V gene's germline CDR1 is SEHNR and CDR2 FQNEAQ (reference sequence). The CDR3 nucleotides read TGTGCCAGCAGGGGGGGGCAGATGACTGGAAACACCATATATTTT. It encodes CASRGGQMTGNTIYF.

Concerning this clone: A much larger clonotype is one base distant, so this may be a read error. J is TRBJ2-7 and V is TRBV28; 8 bases map to TRBD2. The CDR3 extends over 15 amino acids. Germline V gene lookup returns CDR1 MDHEN and CDR2 SYDVKM. V lost 5 bases to trimming and J lost 9 bases; unmatched junction nucleotides: 15. The CDR3 coding sequence is TGTGCCAGCAGTGACCTTAGCGGGGCCCGGAGGGGGCAGTACTTC. Amino acid sequence: CASSDLSGARRGQYF.

The CDR3 DNA follows: TGTGCCAGCAGCTTGGGGGGACAGGACTATGGCTACACCTTC. It specifies CASSLGGQDYGYTF. The chain recombines TRBV11-2 with TRBJ1-2, with 8 nucleotides matching TRBD1. The V and J ends lost 3 bases and 3 bases, in that order; junction bases with no gene match: 3. The CDR3 runs 14 residues. CDR1 SGHAT and CDR2 FQNNGV come from the germline V gene. Combining the CDR3 with reference TRBV11-2 and TRBJ1-2 gives the whole variable domain EAGVAQSPRYKIIEKRQSVAFWCNPISGHATLYWYQQILGQGPKLLIQFQNNGVVDDSQLPKDRFSAERLKGVDSTLKIQPAKLEDSAVYLCASSLGGQDYGYTFGSGTRLTVV.

V and J are TRBV21-1 and TRBJ2-7; the D segment call TRBD2 is taken from the table without a DNA check. TRBV21-1 is a listed pseudogene. There are 22 residues in the CDR3. The CDR3 DNA reads as TGTGCCAGCACCAGAACGTTTAGATGGGGGGAGCGAAAATCCCAAAGCTCCTACGAGCAGTACTTC. Protein: CASTRTFRWGERKSQSSYEQYF.

This clone was picked up a small number of times. The rearrangement links TRBV18 to TRBJ2-7, with no clear D. V lost 0 bases, J lost 3 bases, and 9 bases lay in between. Germline V gene sequence: CDR1 KGHSH, CDR2 LQKENI. The CDR3 sequence is 14 residues long. For the CDR3, the DNA is TGTGCCAGCTCACCACCAGAAACGATCTACGAGCAGTACTTC. Translating it yields CASSPPETIYEQYF.

The genes are TRBV9 and TRBJ2-3; 8 nucleotides line up with TRBD2. The germline gives CDR1 SGDLS, CDR2 YYNGEE. The ends lost 4 bases at V and 4 bases at J; junction bases unmatched: 8. The CDR3 sequence is 15 residues long. The CDR3 sequence is CASSPLSGGSDTQYF. The CDR3 DNA reads TGTGCCAGCAGCCCCCTAAGCGGGGGTTCAGATACGCAGTATTTT.

CDR3 amino acids: CASSPPPGLAGVGETQYF. The CDR3 bases are TGTGCCAGCAGCCCACCTCCGGGACTAGCGGGAGTCGGAGAGACCCAGTACTTC. V usage is TRBV5-6 and J usage is TRBJ2-5; TRBD2 aligns across 14 bases. CDR1 SGHDT and CDR2 YYEEEE come from the germline V gene. The CDR3 sequence is 18 residues long. The V and J ends lost 4 bases and 4 bases, in that order; junction bases with no gene match: 12.

The CDR3 region has the DNA TGTGCCAGCAGCCAACAGGGTTTGGAGGAGACCCAGTACTTC. Protein: CASSQQGLEETQYF. This chain links TRBV2 with TRBJ2-5, with D possibly matching TRBD1 (6 bases). This CDR3 has 14 amino acids. V shed 6 bases and J shed 5 bases, with 16 bases lying between them. Germline CDR1 and CDR2: SNHLY and FYNNEI. Filled out from reference TRBV2 and TRBJ2-5, the complete variable domain reads EPEVTQTPSHQVTQMGQEVILRCVPISNHLYFYWYRQILGQKVEFLVSFYNNEISEKSEIFDDQFSVERPDGSNFTLKIRSTKLEDSAMYFCASSQQGLEETQYFGPGTRLLVL.